This TCR beta chain is from a study of blood T cells in healthy people across ages. The wider study: Per two T cells, about one barcoded beta molecule was captured through template switching.

Study-wide results and caveats: Relative to aged donors, long-lived donors carried more naive CD4+ cells and displayed higher diversity.

Concerning this clonotype: Its specificity is not known.

V was clipped by 6 bases and J by 0 bases, with 11 bases between them. Germline V lookup: CDR1 SNHLY, CDR2 FYNNEI. The CDR3 contains 15 residues. Primed by a sample-barcoded 5' primer and a J-beta primer mix, a second PCR proceeded for about 7 to 11 cycles. TCRdb recomputed calls from the 5' RACE reads with MiXCR, one row per CDR3 protein. This table holds more than 1,400,000 distinct CDR3 sequences, 42% found once. Healthy Caucasians from Russia aged roughly 6 to 100 served as donors. At least 6 million PBMCs were isolated per sample. The sample comprised blood. This TCR was sampled from a woman aged 18-29 years in good health. The chain has TRBV2 and TRBJ2-2; D gene ambiguous. CDR3 in DNA: TGTGCCAGCAGGAAGGCGTCAGCGAACACCGGGGAGCTGTTTTTT. Translating gives CASRKASANTGELFF.